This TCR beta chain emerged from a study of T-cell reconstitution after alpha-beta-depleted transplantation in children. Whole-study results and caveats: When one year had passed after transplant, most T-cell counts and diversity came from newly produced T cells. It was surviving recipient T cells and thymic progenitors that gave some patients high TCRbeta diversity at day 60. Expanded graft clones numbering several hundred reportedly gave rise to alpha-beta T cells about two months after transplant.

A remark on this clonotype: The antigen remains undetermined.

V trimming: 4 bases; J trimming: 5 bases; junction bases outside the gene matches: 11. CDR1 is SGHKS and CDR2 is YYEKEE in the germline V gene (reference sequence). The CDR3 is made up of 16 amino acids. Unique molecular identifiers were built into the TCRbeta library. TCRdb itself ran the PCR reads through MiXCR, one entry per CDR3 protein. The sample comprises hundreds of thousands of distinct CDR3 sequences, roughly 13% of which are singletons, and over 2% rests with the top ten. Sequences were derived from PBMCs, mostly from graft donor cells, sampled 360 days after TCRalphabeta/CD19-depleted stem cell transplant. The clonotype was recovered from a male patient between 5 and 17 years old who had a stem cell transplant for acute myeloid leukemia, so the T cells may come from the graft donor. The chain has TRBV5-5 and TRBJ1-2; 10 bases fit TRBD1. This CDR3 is CASSRDRGPTGYGYTF. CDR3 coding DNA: TGTGCCAGCAGCAGGGACAGGGGCCCGACCGGTTATGGCTACACCTTC.